This T cell receptor (beta chain) was sequenced for a study of T cells in Graves' hyperthyroidism and ophthalmopathy. Study as a whole: Specimen type is peripheral blood, collected at initial diagnosis prior to any treatment.

RNA transcripts provided the source from which TCR beta CDR3 regions were amplified. The HTBI primer set was used in a first-round RT-PCR of the TCR CDR3. TCRdb re-derived calls from the multiplex PCR reads in MiXCR, one entry per CDR3 protein. The table has more than 500,000 distinct CDR3 sequences, about 16% seen once; the top ten hold approximately 30%. Ophthalmopathy cases scored 3 or more on the Clinical Activity Score and 4 or more on NOSPECS grade, with duration below 3 months. Findings and caveats of the study: Researchers found most expanded thyroid clonotypes above 0.001 in blood as well. Ophthalmopathy was identified by the model a median around 6.3 months ahead of onset.

The germline V gene encodes CDR1 PRHDT and CDR2 FYEKMQ (reference sequence). V gave up 5 bases and J gave up 0 bases; unmatched junction bases: 7. This CDR3 is built from 15 residues. This clonotype turned up a few times. Antigen specificity is unknown. What was sequenced was blood. V and J are TRBV13 and TRBJ2-7, with 7 bases matching TRBD1. The TCR comes from a woman younger than 45 with Graves' ophthalmopathy. CDR3 sequence (DNA): TGTGCCAGCAGCCTACGGACAGGAACCTCCTACGAGCAGTACTTC. The encoded protein is CASSLRTGTSYEQYF.